The clone carrying this TCR beta chain was counted a few times. The CDR3 extends over 14 amino acids. With 5 bases clipped from V and 5 bases from J, the junction kept 9 bases outside the gene matches. CDR1 and CDR2 from the germline V gene are SGHRS and YFSETQ. From the RT-PCR reads, TCRdb called clonotypes with MiXCR, one entry per CDR3 protein. The data contain about 680,000 distinct CDR3 sequences, 14% of them singletons. Source material: memory CD4+ T cells from blood. The TCR sequence derives from a female donor in good health, serving as a healthy control. The rearrangement uses TRBV5-1 and TRBJ2-7; 8 nucleotides line up with TRBD1. The chain's CDR3 is CASRGQVVVNEQYF. CDR3 nucleotides: TGCGCCAGCAGGGGACAGGTAGTTGTGAACGAGCAGTACTTC.